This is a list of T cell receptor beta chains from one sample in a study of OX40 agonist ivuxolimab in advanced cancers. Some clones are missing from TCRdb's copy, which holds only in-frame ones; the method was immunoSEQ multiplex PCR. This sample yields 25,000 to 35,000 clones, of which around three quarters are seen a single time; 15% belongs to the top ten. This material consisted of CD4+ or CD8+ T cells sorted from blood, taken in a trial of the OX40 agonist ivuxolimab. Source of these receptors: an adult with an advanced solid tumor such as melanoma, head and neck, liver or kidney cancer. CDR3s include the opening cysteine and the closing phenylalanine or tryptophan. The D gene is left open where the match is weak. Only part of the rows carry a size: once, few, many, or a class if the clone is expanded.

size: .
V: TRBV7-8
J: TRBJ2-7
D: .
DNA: TGTGCCAGCAGCTTAGTTGGGCCGAGCTCCTACGAGCAGTACTTC
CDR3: CASSLVGPSSYEQYF

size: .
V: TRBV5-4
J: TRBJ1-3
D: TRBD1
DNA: TGTGCCAGCAGCTTGACAGGGGCTGGAAACACCATATATTTT
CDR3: CASSLTGAGNTIYF

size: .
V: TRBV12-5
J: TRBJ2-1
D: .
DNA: TGTGCTAGTGGCCCGGACACGTACAATGAGCAGTTCTTC
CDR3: CASGPDTYNEQFF

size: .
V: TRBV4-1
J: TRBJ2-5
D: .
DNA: TGCGCCAGCAGCCCGGACAGACCCCAAGAGACCCAGTACTTC
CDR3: CASSPDRPQETQYF

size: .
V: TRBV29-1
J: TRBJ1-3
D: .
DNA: TGCAGCGTTGAACTGCCAGGTCTGTTCGGAAACACCATATATTTT
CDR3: CSVELPGLFGNTIYF

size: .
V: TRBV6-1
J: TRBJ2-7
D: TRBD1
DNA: TGTGCCAGCTTTGCACAGGGGGCCTACGAGCAGTACTTC
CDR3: CASFAQGAYEQYF

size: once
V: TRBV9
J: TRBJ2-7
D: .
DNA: TGTGCCAGCAGCAAGAGAACCGGGACGGACATATACGAGCAGTACTTC
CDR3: CASSKRTGTDIYEQYF

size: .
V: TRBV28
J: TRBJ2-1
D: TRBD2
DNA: TGTGCCAGCAGTTCGGGGGGACTAGCGGGCTACAATGAGCAGTTCTTC
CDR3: CASSSGGLAGYNEQFF

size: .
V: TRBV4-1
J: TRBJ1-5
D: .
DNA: TGCGCCAGCAGCCTACAGGGAATCAATCAGCCCCAGCATTTT
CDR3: CASSLQGINQPQHF

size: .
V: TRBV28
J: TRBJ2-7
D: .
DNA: TGTGCCAGCAGAAGTCCTCCATCGACAGGTTCCTACGAGCAGTACTTC
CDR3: CASRSPPSTGSYEQYF

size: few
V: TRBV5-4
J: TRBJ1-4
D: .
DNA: TGTGCCAGCAGCTTGGGGGTTAATGAAAAACTGTTTTTT
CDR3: CASSLGVNEKLFF

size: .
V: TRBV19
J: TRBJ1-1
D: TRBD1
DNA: TGTGCCAGTAGTTCACTCTCGGGACAGGAGAACACTGAAGCTTTCTTT
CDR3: CASSSLSGQENTEAFF

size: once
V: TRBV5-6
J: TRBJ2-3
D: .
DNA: TGTGCCAGCAGCTTCGACGGGCGAACTCCTCGCCTAACAGATACGCAGTATTTT
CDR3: CASSFDGRTPRLTDTQYF

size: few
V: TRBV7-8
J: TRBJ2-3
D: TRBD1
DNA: TGTGCCAGCAGCAGAGACGACAGGGTGATGCCAGATACGCAGTATTTT
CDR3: CASSRDDRVMPDTQYF

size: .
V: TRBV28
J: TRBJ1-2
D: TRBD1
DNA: TGTGCCAGCAGTCAGGGGGGCCAGATAGGACTCGGCTATGGCTACACCTTC
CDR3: CASSQGGQIGLGYGYTF

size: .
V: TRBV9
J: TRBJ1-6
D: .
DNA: TGTGCCAGCAGCGTATCCACAGGTGTTAATTCACCCCTCCACTTT
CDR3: CASSVSTGVNSPLHF

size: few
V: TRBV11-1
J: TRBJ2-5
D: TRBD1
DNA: TGTGCCAGCAGCTTACTCACGGGACAGGGACGGGAGACCCAGTACTTC
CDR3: CASSLLTGQGRETQYF

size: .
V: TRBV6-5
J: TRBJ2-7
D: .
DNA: TGTGCCAGCAGTTACCCGCCGGAGGAGCAGTACTTC
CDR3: CASSYPPEEQYF

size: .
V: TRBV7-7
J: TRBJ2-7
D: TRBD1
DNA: TGTGCCAGCAGCTTAGATCTTTCACAGGGGAGCGAGCAGTACTTC
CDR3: CASSLDLSQGSEQYF

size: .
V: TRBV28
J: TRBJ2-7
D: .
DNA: TGTGCCAGCGCCGGGATGTACGAGCAGTACTTC
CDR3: CASAGMYEQYF

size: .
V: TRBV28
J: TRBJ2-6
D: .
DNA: TGTGCCAGCAGGGCCTCGCACTCTGGGGCCAACGTCCTGACTTTC
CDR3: CASRASHSGANVLTF

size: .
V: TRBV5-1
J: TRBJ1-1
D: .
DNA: TGCGCCAGCAGCTTAATCGACAGTGAAGCTTTCTTT
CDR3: CASSLIDSEAFF

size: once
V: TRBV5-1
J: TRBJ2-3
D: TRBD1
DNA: TGCGCCAGCAGCGAGGGCGCGCAGGGGGGCACAGATACGCAGTATTTT
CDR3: CASSEGAQGGTDTQYF

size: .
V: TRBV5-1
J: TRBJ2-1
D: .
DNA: TGCGCCAGCAGCTTGATTGCAGGCGCCTACAATGAGCAGTTCTTC
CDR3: CASSLIAGAYNEQFF

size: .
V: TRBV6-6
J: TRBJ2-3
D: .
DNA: TGTGCCAGCTGGTATGCAGATACGCAGTATTTT
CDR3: CASWYADTQYF

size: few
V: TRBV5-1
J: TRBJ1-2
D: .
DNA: TGCGCCAGCAGCTTGGCCCAAATCTCCACAGCACCTCTCGACTATGGCTACACCTTC
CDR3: CASSLAQISTAPLDYGYTF

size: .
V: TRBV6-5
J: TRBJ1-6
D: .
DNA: TGTGCCAGCGGGGCTGGGGTTGTGTCCCTCCACTTT
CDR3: CASGAGVVSLHF

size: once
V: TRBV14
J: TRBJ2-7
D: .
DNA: TGTGCCAGCAGCCAAGACGTCGGCAGCTCCTACGAGCAGTACTTC
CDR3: CASSQDVGSSYEQYF

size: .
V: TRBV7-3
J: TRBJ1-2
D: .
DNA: TGTGCCAGCAGCTTAGATTGGGTGGCTGGGGCGTATGGCTACACCTTC
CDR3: CASSLDWVAGAYGYTF

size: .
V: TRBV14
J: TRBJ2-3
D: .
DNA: TGTGCCAGCCAAAGGGGGGATACGCAGTATTTT
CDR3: CASQRGDTQYF

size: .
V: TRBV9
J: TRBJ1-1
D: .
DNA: TGTGCCAGCAGCGTGTTGAGAGACAGGACTGAAGCTTTCTTT
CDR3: CASSVLRDRTEAFF

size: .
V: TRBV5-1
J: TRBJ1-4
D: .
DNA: TGCGCCAGCAGGAAGAATCTAGCAACTAATGAAAAACTGTTTTTT
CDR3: CASRKNLATNEKLFF

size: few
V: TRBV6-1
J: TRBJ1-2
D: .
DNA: TGTGCCAGCAGTGAAGAGGCAGCTAACTATGGCTACACCTTC
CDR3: CASSEEAANYGYTF

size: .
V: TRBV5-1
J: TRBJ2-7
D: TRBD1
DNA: TGCGCCAGCAGCGGGAGGGACAGGGGTGACGAGCAGTACTTC
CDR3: CASSGRDRGDEQYF

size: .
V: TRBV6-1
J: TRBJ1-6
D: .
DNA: TGTGCCAGCAGTGTCAAAAACAGGGATTCACCCCTCCACTTT
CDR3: CASSVKNRDSPLHF

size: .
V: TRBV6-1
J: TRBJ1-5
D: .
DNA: TGTGCCGCCAGAGAGGGGGGCGGGCAGCCCCAGCATTTT
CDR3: CAAREGGGQPQHF

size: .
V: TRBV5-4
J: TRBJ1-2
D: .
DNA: TGTGCCAGCAGCCCTAAATCGGGAGTTTTCTATGGCTACACCTTC
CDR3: CASSPKSGVFYGYTF

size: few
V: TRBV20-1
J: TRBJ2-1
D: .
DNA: TGCAGTGCTACTCCCTCCAATGAGCAGTTCTTC
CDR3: CSATPSNEQFF

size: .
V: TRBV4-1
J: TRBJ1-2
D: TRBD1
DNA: TGCGCCAGCAGCCAAGTATCGACAGGGGTGTATGGCTACACCTTC
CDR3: CASSQVSTGVYGYTF

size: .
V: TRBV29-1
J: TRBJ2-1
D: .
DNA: TGCAGCGTGGAAGGGTTCAGGGGCGCGTACAATGAGCAGTTCTTC
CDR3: CSVEGFRGAYNEQFF

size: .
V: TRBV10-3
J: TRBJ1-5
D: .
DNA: TGTGCCATCAGTGAGGGCAGGGGAGATCAGCCCCAGCATTTT
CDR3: CAISEGRGDQPQHF

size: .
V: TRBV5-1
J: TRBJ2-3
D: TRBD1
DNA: TGCGCCAGCAGCTTTGTACAGGGGATTAATACGCAGTATTTT
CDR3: CASSFVQGINTQYF

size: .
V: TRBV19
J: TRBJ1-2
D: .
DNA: TGTGCCAGTAGTGTATCAGGGTACTATGGCTACACCTTC
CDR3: CASSVSGYYGYTF

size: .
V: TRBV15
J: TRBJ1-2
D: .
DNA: TGTGCCACCAGCAGGGTAACAGGGACCCACTATGGCTACACCTTC
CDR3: CATSRVTGTHYGYTF

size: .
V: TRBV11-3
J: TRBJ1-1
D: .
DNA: TGTGCCAGCAGCCCGGAGGGGGGAGCGGGCACTGAAGCTTTCTTT
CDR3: CASSPEGGAGTEAFF

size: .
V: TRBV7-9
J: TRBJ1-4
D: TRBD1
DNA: TGTGCCAGCAGCCCCCCCGGGACAGGGGAAGAAAAACTGTTTTTT
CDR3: CASSPPGTGEEKLFF

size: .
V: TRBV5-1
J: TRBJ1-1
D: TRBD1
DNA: TGCGCCAGCAGCTACGGACAGGGCGGAGGGGCTTTCTTT
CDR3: CASSYGQGGGAFF

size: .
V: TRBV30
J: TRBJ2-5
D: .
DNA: TGTGCCTGGAGTGTAGGTGGAGAGACCCAGTACTTC
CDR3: CAWSVGGETQYF

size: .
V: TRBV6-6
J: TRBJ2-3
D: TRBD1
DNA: TGTGCCAGCAGTCCACCGGGACAGGATACGCAGTATTTT
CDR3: CASSPPGQDTQYF

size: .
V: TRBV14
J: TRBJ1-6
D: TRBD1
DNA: TGTGCCAGCAGCCAAGTCGGACAGGGTGGTAATTCACCCCTCCACTTT
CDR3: CASSQVGQGGNSPLHF

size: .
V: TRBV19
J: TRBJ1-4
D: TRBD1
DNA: TGTGCCAGTAGTGCCCCCGACAGGGGTAGGGAAAAACTGTTTTTT
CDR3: CASSAPDRGREKLFF

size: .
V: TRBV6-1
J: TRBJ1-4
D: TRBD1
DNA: TGTGCCAGCAGTGGACAGGGCATCGCGGAAAAACTGTTTTTT
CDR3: CASSGQGIAEKLFF